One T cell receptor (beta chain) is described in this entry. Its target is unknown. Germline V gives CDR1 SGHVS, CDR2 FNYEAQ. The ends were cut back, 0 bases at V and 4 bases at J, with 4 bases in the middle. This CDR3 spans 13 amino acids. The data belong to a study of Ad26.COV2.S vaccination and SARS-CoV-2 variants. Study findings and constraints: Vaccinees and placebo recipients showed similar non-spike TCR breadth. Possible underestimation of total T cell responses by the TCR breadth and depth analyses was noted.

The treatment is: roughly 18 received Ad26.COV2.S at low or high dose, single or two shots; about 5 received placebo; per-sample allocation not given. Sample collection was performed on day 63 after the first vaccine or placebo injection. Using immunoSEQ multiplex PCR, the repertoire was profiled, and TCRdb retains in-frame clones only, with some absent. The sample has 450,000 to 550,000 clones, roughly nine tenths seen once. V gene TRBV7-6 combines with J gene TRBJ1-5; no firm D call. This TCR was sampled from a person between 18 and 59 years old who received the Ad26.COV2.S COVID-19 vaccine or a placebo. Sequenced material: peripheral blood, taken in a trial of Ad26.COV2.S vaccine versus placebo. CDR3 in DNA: TGTGCCAGCAGCTTAGCTCTAAATCAGCCCCAGCATTTT. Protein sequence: CASSLALNQPQHF.